This T cell receptor beta chain is drawn from a study of T cells expressing NK-cell markers. This CDR3 has 13 residues. Germline V lookup: CDR1 GTSNPN, CDR2 SVGIG (reference sequence). TCRdb reworked the 5' RACE reads into one entry per CDR3 protein, no DNA. The sample table sets out some 600,000 distinct CDR3 sequences. Of note for this clonotype: No antigen is known for it.

Study outcomes and limitations: For six donors, the dominant NKG2C+ clonotypes made up roughly 1.0-8% of their CD8+ T cells.

The source is a man between 18 and 29 years old in good health. This rearrangement joins TRBV30 to TRBJ1-4. The sample taken for sequencing was blood T cells: a sorted CD56 or NKG2C T cell subset, CD4+ or CD8+ T cells, or bulk PBMC T cells (not recorded which). This chain's CDR3 is CAWSVLDNEKLFF.